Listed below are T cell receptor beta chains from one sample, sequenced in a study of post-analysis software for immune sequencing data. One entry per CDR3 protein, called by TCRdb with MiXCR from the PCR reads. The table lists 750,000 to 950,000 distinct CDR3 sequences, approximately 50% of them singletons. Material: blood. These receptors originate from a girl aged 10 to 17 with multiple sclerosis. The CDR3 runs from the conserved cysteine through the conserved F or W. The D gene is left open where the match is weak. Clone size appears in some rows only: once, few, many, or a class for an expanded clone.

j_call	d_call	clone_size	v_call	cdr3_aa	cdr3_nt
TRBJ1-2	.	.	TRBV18	CASSPPAGMYGYTF	TGTGCCAGCTCACCACCGGCAGGGATGTATGGCTACACCTTC
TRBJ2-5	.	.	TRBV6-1	CASSRTPTDLREQYF	TGTGCCAGCAGTCGGACACCTACAGACCTCAGGGAGCAGTACTTC
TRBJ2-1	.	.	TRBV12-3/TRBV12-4	CASRGGYFNEQFF	TGTGCCAGCAGAGGAGGGTATTTCAATGAGCAGTTCTTC
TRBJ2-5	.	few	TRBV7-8	CAIQTGPKGETQYF	TGTGCCATACAGACGGGCCCCAAAGGAGAGACCCAGTACTTC
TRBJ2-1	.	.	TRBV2	CASSEEYTSSYNEQFF	TGTGCCAGCAGTGAAGAGTATACAAGCTCCTACAATGAGCAGTTCTTC
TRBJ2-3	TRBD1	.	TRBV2	CASRHSGTGGRTDTQYF	TGTGCCAGCAGACACTCCGGGACAGGGGGCAGGACAGATACGCAGTATTTT
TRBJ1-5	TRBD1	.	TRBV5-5	CASSPTGGSNQPQHF	TGTGCCAGCAGCCCGACAGGGGGTAGCAATCAGCCCCAGCATTTT
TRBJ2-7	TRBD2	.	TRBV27	CASSLLAGGRIYEQYF	TGTGCCAGCAGTTTATTAGCGGGAGGGCGTATCTACGAGCAGTACTTC
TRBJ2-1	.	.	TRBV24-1	CATSDSTDRYNEQFF	TGTGCCACCAGTGATTCAACCGACAGGTACAATGAGCAGTTCTTC
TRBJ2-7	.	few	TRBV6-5	CASSYSGRGWYEQYF	TGTGCCAGCAGTTACTCAGGTAGGGGGTGGTACGAGCAGTACTTC
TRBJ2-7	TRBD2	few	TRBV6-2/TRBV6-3	CASTIAGMFYEQYF	TGTGCCAGCACTATAGCGGGGATGTTCTACGAGCAGTACTTC
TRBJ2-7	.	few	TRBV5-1	CASSLQSDEQYF	TGCGCCAGCAGCTTGCAAAGCGACGAGCAGTACTTC
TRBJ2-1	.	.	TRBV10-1	CASSESTGEVSYNEQFF	TGCGCCAGCAGTGAGTCAACGGGAGAGGTCTCCTACAATGAGCAGTTCTTC
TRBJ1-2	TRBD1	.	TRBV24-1	CATSDSDRPHGYTF	TGTGCCACCAGTGATTCGGACAGGCCGCATGGCTACACCTTC
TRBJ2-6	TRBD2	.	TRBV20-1	CSASPPSGSNVGANVLTF	TGCAGTGCTAGCCCCCCGAGCGGGAGCAATGTGGGGGCCAACGTCCTGACTTTC
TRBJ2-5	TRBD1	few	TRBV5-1	CASSSGQGDSQTQYF	TGCGCCAGCAGCTCCGGACAGGGGGACTCGCAGACCCAGTACTTC
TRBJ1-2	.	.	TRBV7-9	CASSFGVRDGYTF	TGTGCCAGCAGCTTCGGGGTCCGGGATGGCTACACCTTC
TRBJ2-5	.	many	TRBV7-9	CASSLAQARSETQYF	TGTGCCAGCAGCTTAGCTCAGGCTCGCTCAGAGACCCAGTACTTC
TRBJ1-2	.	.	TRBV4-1	CASSQAARVSNYGYTF	TGCGCCAGCAGCCAAGCGGCGAGGGTCTCTAACTATGGCTACACCTTC
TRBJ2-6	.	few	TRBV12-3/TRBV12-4	CASSLLGSGANVLTF	TGTGCCAGCAGTTTACTCGGGTCCGGGGCCAACGTCCTGACTTTC
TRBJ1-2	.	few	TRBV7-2	CASSPPAYGYTF	TGTGCCAGCAGCCCCCCCGCATATGGCTACACCTTC
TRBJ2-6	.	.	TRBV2	CASKNSGANVLTF	TGTGCCAGCAAAAACTCTGGGGCCAACGTCCTGACTTTC
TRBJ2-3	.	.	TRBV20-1	CSASGLTDTQYF	TGCAGTGCTAGCGGGCTCACAGATACGCAGTATTTT
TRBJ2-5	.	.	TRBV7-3	CASSSWVQETQYF	TGTGCCAGCAGCTCCTGGGTTCAAGAGACCCAGTACTTC
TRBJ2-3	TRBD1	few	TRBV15	CATSRAGTGVKDTQYF	TGTGCCACCAGCAGGGCCGGGACAGGGGTGAAAGATACGCAGTATTTT
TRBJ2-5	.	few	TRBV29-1	CSVASGREVQETQYF	TGCAGCGTGGCTTCAGGCAGGGAAGTCCAAGAGACCCAGTACTTC
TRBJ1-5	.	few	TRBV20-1	CSAPVRSNQPQHF	TGCAGTGCTCCAGTAAGGTCCAATCAGCCCCAGCATTTT
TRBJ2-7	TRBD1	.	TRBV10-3	CAISGPDRGGGEQYF	TGTGCCATCAGTGGGCCGGACAGGGGAGGTGGCGAGCAGTACTTC
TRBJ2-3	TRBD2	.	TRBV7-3	CASSSPSGIHTDTQYF	TGTGCCAGCAGCTCACCAAGCGGGATCCACACAGATACGCAGTATTTT
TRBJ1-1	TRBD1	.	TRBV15	CATSRPRTGAFF	TGTGCCACCAGCAGACCAAGGACAGGAGCTTTCTTT
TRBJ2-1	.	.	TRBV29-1	CSVDQGPFF	TGCAGCGTTGATCAGGGCCCGTTCTTC
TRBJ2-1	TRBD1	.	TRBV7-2	CASSREWTGDNEQFF	TGTGCCAGCAGCCGTGAGTGGACAGGGGACAATGAGCAGTTCTTC
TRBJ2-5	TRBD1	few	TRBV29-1	CSVRQGGAETQYF	TGCAGCGTTCGACAGGGGGGCGCCGAGACCCAGTACTTC
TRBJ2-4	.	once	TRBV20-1	CSASFQGSQNIQYF	TGCAGTGCTAGCTTCCAGGGCAGCCAAAACATTCAGTACTTC
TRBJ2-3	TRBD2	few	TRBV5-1	CASSPGTSGVSTDTQYF	TGCGCCAGCAGCCCGGGGACTAGCGGAGTTAGCACAGATACGCAGTATTTT
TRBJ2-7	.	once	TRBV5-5	CASSLGPGRSYEQYF	TGTGCCAGCAGCTTGGGGCCAGGGAGGTCCTACGAGCAGTACTTC
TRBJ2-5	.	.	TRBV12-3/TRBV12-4	CASSQLLETQYF	TGTGCCAGCAGCCAACTGTTAGAGACCCAGTACTTC
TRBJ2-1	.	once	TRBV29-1	CSAELLMIYNEQFF	TGCAGCGCCGAATTACTAATGATCTACAATGAGCAGTTCTTC
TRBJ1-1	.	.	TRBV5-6	CASSLEGLLNTEAFF	TGTGCCAGCAGCTTGGAGGGACTGCTGAACACTGAAGCTTTCTTT
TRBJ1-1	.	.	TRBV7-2	CASSPARDYPSGAFF	TGTGCCAGCAGCCCCGCGCGAGATTACCCCTCGGGAGCTTTCTTT
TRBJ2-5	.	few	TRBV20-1	CSARSPRQETQYF	TGCAGTGCTAGATCACCTAGACAAGAGACCCAGTACTTC
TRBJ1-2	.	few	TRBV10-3	CAISESVKGSNYGYTF	TGTGCCATCAGTGAGTCGGTGAAGGGTTCTAACTATGGCTACACCTTC
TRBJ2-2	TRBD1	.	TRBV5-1	CASSPGTGSNTGELFF	TGCGCCAGCAGCCCCGGGACAGGGTCGAACACCGGGGAGCTGTTTTTT
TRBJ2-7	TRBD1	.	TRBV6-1	CASDRVGSYEQYF	TGTGCCAGCGACAGGGTTGGGTCCTACGAGCAGTACTTC
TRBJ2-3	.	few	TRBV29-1	CSAKTTGDTQYF	TGCAGCGCGAAAACAACGGGAGATACGCAGTATTTT
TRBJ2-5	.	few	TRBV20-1	CSAGDSTEYF	TGCAGTGCTGGAGATAGTACTGAGTACTTC
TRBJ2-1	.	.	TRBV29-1	CSVAPKGYNEQFF	TGCAGCGTGGCGCCTAAGGGGTACAATGAGCAGTTCTTC
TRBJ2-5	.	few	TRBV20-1	CSARVPSEGTQYF	TGCAGTGCTAGAGTCCCGAGTGAAGGGACCCAGTACTTC
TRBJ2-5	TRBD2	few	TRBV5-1	CASSFGTSGQETQYF	TGCGCCAGCAGCTTTGGGACTAGCGGACAAGAGACCCAGTACTTC
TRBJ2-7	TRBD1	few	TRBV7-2	CASTLRDRAGEQYF	TGTGCCAGCACCCTTAGGGACAGGGCTGGCGAGCAGTACTTC